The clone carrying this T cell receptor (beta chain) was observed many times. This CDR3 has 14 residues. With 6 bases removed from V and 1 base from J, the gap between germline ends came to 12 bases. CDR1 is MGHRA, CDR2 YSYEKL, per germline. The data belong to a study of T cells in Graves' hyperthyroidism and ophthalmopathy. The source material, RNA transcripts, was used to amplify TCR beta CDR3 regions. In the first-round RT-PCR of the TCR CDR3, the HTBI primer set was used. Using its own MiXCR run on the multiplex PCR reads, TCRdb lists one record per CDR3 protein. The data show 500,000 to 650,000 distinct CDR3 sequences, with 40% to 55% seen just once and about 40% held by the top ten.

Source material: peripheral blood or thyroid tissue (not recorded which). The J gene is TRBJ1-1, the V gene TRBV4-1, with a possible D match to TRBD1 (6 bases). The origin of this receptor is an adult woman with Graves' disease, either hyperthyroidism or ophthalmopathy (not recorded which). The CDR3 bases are TGCGCCAGCAGTTCTAGACAGGAGAACACTGAAGCTTTCTTT. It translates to CASSSRQENTEAFF.